This T cell receptor (beta chain) originates from a study of blood T cell repertoires in COVID-19. About the research overall: Acute and convalescent COVID-19 specimens originated in the United States, Italy and Spain.

All enrollees were roughly 18 to 90 years old and from fewer than 30 US areas. Participants were placed into cohorts based on the clinical history they reported. Authors' data handling: Amplification from reference gene primers served as the basis for estimated nucleated cell counts. Measured with immunoSEQ multiplex PCR; TCRdb has only the in-frame clones, and not every one. Clone size and V and J calls were adopted from that table, with D and trimming inferred from the DNA. Here the sample spans some 260,000 clones, under 90% being singletons. Germline V gene data show CDR1 as LNHDA and CDR2 as SQIVND (reference sequence). This CDR3 spans 12 amino acids. Trimming took 5 bases from V and 5 from J, leaving 9 bases between them.

The specimen was PBMCs or T cells enriched from blood (not recorded which). V is TRBV19 and J is TRBJ1-1; D uncertain. This TCR was recovered from a man aged 25-45 years with acute COVID-19. The CDR3 DNA is TGTGCCAGTAGTTTCCTAAAGACTGAAGCTTTCTTT. Protein sequence: CASSFLKTEAFF.